One sample yielded the 28 T cell receptor beta chains listed below, sequenced in a study of control samples from healthy donors and cancer patients (dated by TCRdb to 2020 to 2022). Library creation used the immunoSEQ multiplex PCR assay. This is the immuneACCESS table as TCRdb keeps it, with only in-frame sequences that have V and J called. A part of the clones is gone; compared with another copy, unresolved V genes explain less than half, and the rest is unexplained. Here the sample has 130,000 or so clones; more than 70% occur a single time. The ten most abundant clones make up over 2.5% of the sample. Material: blood. The receptor set was obtained from a man in his 60s in good health.

The chain uses TRBV20-1 and TRBJ1-2, with unresolved D. This CDR3 spans 12 amino acids. V lost 3 bases and J lost 8, with 13 bases in between. The germline V gene encodes CDR1 DFQATT and CDR2 SNEGSKA (reference sequence). CDR3 DNA: TGCAGTGCTAGTCTCCCAGTTTTAGGCTACACCTTC. As protein: CSASLPVLGYTF.

The genes are TRBV24-1 and TRBJ2-3; no clear D. The CDR3 runs to 12 residues. CDR1 is KGHDR and CDR2 is SFDVKD in the germline V gene. The ends were cut back, 6 bases at V and 4 bases at J, with 7 bases in the middle. As DNA, the CDR3 is TGTGCCACCAGTCAAGAGGCAGATACGCAGTATTTT. Amino acids: CATSQEADTQYF.

This sequence joins TRBV19 and TRBJ1-3, with D unresolved. Germline V CDR1 and CDR2: LNHDA, SQIVND (reference sequence). The CDR3 contains 13 residues. The germline V and J ends were trimmed by 7 bases and 2 bases, with 9 bases remaining between them. The CDR3 DNA is TGTGCCAGTAATGGGCAGGCTGGAAACACCATATATTTT. Protein sequence: CASNGQAGNTIYF.

The rearrangement uses TRBV6-2 or TRBV6-3 and TRBJ1-5; no clear D gene. V lost 2 bases to trimming and J lost 7 bases, with 6 bases between them. Germline V gene lookup returns CDR1 MNHEY and CDR2 SVGEGT. CDR3 length equals 12 residues. The CDR3 nucleotides read TGTGCCAGCAGTTACCCCCTACAGCCCCAGCATTTT. It encodes CASSYPLQPQHF.

This chain connects TRBV7-2 to TRBJ1-4; 7 positions match TRBD1. The CDR3 consists of 18 residues. With V trimmed by 5 bases and J by 5 bases, 17 bases remained unmatched. Germline V gives CDR1 SGHTA, CDR2 FQGNSA. The CDR3 DNA reads TGTGCCAGCAGCCGTGGGGAGGGGGCCTTCTTCACGAATGAAAAACTGTTTTTT. It translates to CASSRGEGAFFTNEKLFF.

The chain links TRBV13 to TRBJ2-1; D may be TRBD1 (6 bases). V lost 3 bases to trimming and J lost 4 bases, with 10 bases between them. Germline assignment: CDR1 PRHDT and CDR2 FYEKMQ (reference sequence). The CDR3 runs 14 residues. The CDR3 DNA follows: TGTGCCAGCAGCTTTGGAGGACAGTACAATGAGCAGTTCTTC. Its translation: CASSFGGQYNEQFF.

The J gene is TRBJ2-7, the V gene TRBV3-1 (or the pseudogene TRBV3-2), with D tentatively TRBD1 or TRBD2 (5 bases each). The CDR3 spans 12 residues. Trimming shortened V by 4 bases and J by 6 bases, and 10 bases separated the two germline ends. Germline assignment: CDR1 LGHDT and CDR2 YNNKEL (reference sequence). The DNA of the CDR3 is TGTGCCAGCAGCCTCCGGGACGGCGAGCAGTACTTC. It specifies CASSLRDGEQYF.

The genes are TRBV7-2 and TRBJ2-3; D remains unclear. The CDR3 is 13 amino acids. Trimming left V 7 bases short and J 2 bases short, with 10 bases between. The germline CDR1 and CDR2 sequences are SGHTA and FQGNSA. CDR3 protein: CASTPPITDTQYF. The CDR3 DNA sequence: TGTGCCAGCACCCCCCCCATCACAGATACGCAGTATTTT.

The chain employs TRBV29-1 and TRBJ2-7; TRBD1 matches at 7 bases. The CDR3 spans 13 residues. From germline, CDR1 is SQVTM and CDR2 ANQGSEA. The trim removed 4 bases at V and 5 bases at J, leaving 8 bases unmatched. CDR3 in amino acids: CSVAPTRGNEQYF. For the CDR3, the DNA is TGCAGCGTTGCGCCCACCAGGGGGAACGAGCAGTACTTC.

On this clone: The limits of the CDR3 on the DNA are not certain, so only TCRdb's listed CDR3 is given. The chain uses TRBV6-5 and TRBJ1-1; TRBD1 is taken as the D call from the table, unchecked against the DNA. Germline CDR1 is MNHEY and CDR2 is SVGAGI. The CDR3 has 14 amino acids, counting both end residues. The CDR3 here is CASSTSTVNTEAFF.

This clone was seen only a few times. The chain has TRBV24-1 and TRBJ1-2; 10 bases are a match to TRBD1. Germline assignment: CDR1 KGHDR and CDR2 SFDVKD. This CDR3 spans 13 amino acids. With V trimmed by 5 bases and J by 5 bases, 1 base remained unmatched. The CDR3 coding sequence is TGTGCCACCAGTGCGGGACAGGGGTATGGCTACACCTTC. It encodes CATSAGQGYGYTF.

CDR3 protein: CSASITTGPRYEQYF. CDR3 nucleotide sequence: TGCAGTGCTAGTATTACGACAGGTCCACGCTACGAGCAGTACTTC. V usage is TRBV20-1 and J usage is TRBJ2-7; a possible D gene is TRBD1 (6 bases). The CDR3 loop spans 15 amino acids. The germline CDR1 and CDR2 sequences are DFQATT and SNEGSKA (reference sequence). The ends were cut back, 3 bases at V and 3 bases at J, with 18 bases in the middle.

Here the CDR3 DNA reads TGTGCCTGGAGTGCCTGGGGGGTTAGCAATCAGCCCCAGCATTTT. It yields the protein CAWSAWGVSNQPQHF. This chain joins TRBV30 and TRBJ1-5, with D possibly being TRBD1 (5 bases). The germline V gene encodes CDR1 GTSNPN and CDR2 SVGIG (reference sequence). V gave up 1 base and J gave up 0 bases, with 10 bases separating them. This CDR3 contains 15 residues. Full variable domain (rest looked up from reference TRBV30 and TRBJ1-5): SQTIHQWPATLVQPVGSPLSLECTVEGTSNPNLYWYRQAAGRGLQLLFYSVGIGQISSEVPQNLSASRPQDRQFILSSKKLLLSDSGFYLCAWSAWGVSNQPQHFGDGTRLSIL.

This chain links TRBV6-5 with TRBJ1-1, with unresolved D. V was clipped by 8 bases and J by 2 bases, with 15 bases between them. This CDR3 region has 14 residues. Germline assignment: CDR1 MNHEY and CDR2 SVGAGI. The CDR3 sequence is CASSVLEHNTEAFF. As DNA, the CDR3 is TGTGCCAGCTCCGTCCTCGAACATAACACTGAAGCTTTCTTT.

The V call is TRBV16, the J call TRBJ1-5; 7 bases are a match to TRBD1. CDR3 length: 14 residues. Germline lookup yields CDR1 KGHSY and CDR2 FQNENV. V lost 8 bases to trimming and J lost 0 bases; unmatched junction nucleotides: 4. The chain's CDR3 is CASGGQYSNQPQHF. CDR3 nucleotide sequence: TGTGCCAGCGGGGGACAGTATAGCAATCAGCCCCAGCATTTT.

The J gene is TRBJ1-1, the V gene TRBV12-5, with D maybe TRBD1 (5 bases). CDR1 is LGHNT and CDR2 is FRNRAP in the germline V gene. CDR3 length equals 13 residues. Trimming took 9 bases from V and 5 from J, leaving 16 bases between them. CDR3 bases: TGTGCTAGCTCGACACAGGTTAAGACTGAAGCTTTCTTT. Translation gives CASSTQVKTEAFF.

In DNA form, the CDR3 reads TGTGCCAGCAGCGCCATCGGGGATCCTAATGAAAAACTGTTTTTT. Its protein product is CASSAIGDPNEKLFF. This rearrangement joins TRBV9 to TRBJ1-4; no clear D gene. The CDR3 is 15 residues long. V lost 3 bases to trimming and J lost 3 bases, with 12 bases between them. Germline values: CDR1 SGDLS, CDR2 YYNGEE.

This chain connects TRBV19 to TRBJ1-6; no clear D gene. The CDR3 sequence is 15 residues long. Germline assignment: CDR1 LNHDA and CDR2 SQIVND (reference sequence). V lost 4 bases and J lost 10, with 17 bases in between. CDR3 in DNA: TGTGCCAGTAGTACGGGTCGTTTTACGGGGTCACCCCTCCACTTT. Translated: CASSTGRFTGSPLHF. The variable domain in full, completed from reference TRBV19 and TRBJ1-6, reads DGGITQSPKYLFRKEGQNVTLSCEQNLNHDAMYWYRQDPGQGLRLIYYSQIVNDFQKGDIAEGYSVSREKKESFPLTVTSAQKNPTAFYLCASSTGRFTGSPLHFGNGTRLTVT.

The chain joins TRBV27 to TRBJ2-7; D unresolved. CDR3 length: 15 residues. Germline V gene data show CDR1 as MNHEY and CDR2 as SMNVEV (reference sequence). V dropped 5 bases and J dropped 0 bases, with 14 bases sitting between them. CDR3 coding DNA: TGTGCCAGCAGTATAAATGGGGTCGCCTCCTACGAGCAGTACTTC. The encoded protein is CASSINGVASYEQYF.

The rearrangement uses TRBV28 and TRBJ1-2, with a weak D call TRBD1 (5 bases). V shed 10 bases and J shed 4 bases, with 16 bases lying between them. Germline V gives CDR1 MDHEN, CDR2 SYDVKM. The CDR3 runs to 13 residues. The CDR3 region is CATISGPPYGYTF. As DNA, the CDR3 is TGTGCCACAATCTCAGGGCCCCCCTATGGCTACACCTTC.

J is TRBJ2-3 and V is TRBV6-2 or TRBV6-3; TRBD1 agrees at 8 bases. The V gene end was trimmed by 4 bases and the J gene end by 3 bases; junction bases not matched to a gene: 6. CDR3 size: 15 residues. Germline V gives CDR1 MNHEY, CDR2 SVGEGT. Here the CDR3 DNA reads TGTGCCAGCAGTTCTACTGGACAGGGAACAGATACGCAGTATTTT. Translated, it gives CASSSTGQGTDTQYF.

The chain carries TRBV20-1 and TRBJ1-5; D not resolved. The CDR3 is 13 residues long. V was cut by 3 bases and J by 3 bases, with 9 bases left in between. The germline V gene has CDR1 DFQATT and CDR2 SNEGSKA (reference sequence). CDR3 region: CSASSDYNQPQHF. The CDR3 region has the DNA TGCAGTGCTAGTAGTGATTACAATCAGCCCCAGCATTTT.

The chain couples TRBV19 to TRBJ2-1, with 10 bases identical to TRBD2. The CDR3 loop spans 15 amino acids. CDR1 and CDR2 (germline): LNHDA, SQIVND (reference sequence). J lost 8 bases, V lost 3 bases, and 7 bases had no gene match. The CDR3: CASSIAAGGRDEQFF. DNA of the CDR3: TGTGCCAGTAGTATTGCAGCGGGGGGGAGGGATGAGCAGTTCTTC.

V usage is TRBV3-1 (or the pseudogene TRBV3-2) and J usage is TRBJ1-1; weak D call: TRBD1 (5 bases). V lost 7 bases, J lost 4 bases, and 19 bases lay in between. Germline loops: CDR1 LGHDT, CDR2 YNNKEL (reference sequence). There are 15 residues in the CDR3. DNA of the CDR3: TGTGCCAGCACCCCCACTGGGGGTACCATCACTGAAGCTTTCTTT. The encoded protein is CASTPTGGTITEAFF.

This chain connects TRBV10-2 to TRBJ2-6; D remains ambiguous. Germline assignment: CDR1 WSHSY and CDR2 SAAADI. V shed 3 bases and J shed 1 base, with 4 bases lying between them. This CDR3 has 14 residues. The CDR3 coding sequence is TGCGCCAGCAGTGAACCGTCTGGGGCCAACGTCCTGACTTTC. It specifies CASSEPSGANVLTF.

The V call is TRBV7-9, the J call TRBJ1-1, with TRBD1 as a possible D gene (5 bases). V dropped 1 base and J dropped 4 bases, with 13 bases sitting between them. Germline V gives CDR1 SEHNR, CDR2 FQNEAQ (reference sequence). The CDR3 consists of 15 residues. DNA for the CDR3: TGTGCCAGCAGCTTAGGAGGCAGGGCGAGCACTGAAGCTTTCTTT. Its translation: CASSLGGRASTEAFF.

The chain carries TRBV21-1 and TRBJ2-5; the listed D gene, TRBD2, was not tested against the DNA. TRBV21-1 is described as a pseudogene. This CDR3 region has 12 residues. This chain's CDR3 is CASSRAGETQYF. The CDR3 nucleotides read TGTGCCAGCAGCAGGGCGGGGGAGACCCAGTACTTC.

The J gene is TRBJ1-6, the V gene TRBV4-1, with D possibly TRBD1 on 5 matching bases. This CDR3 has 15 residues. The V gene's germline CDR1 is MGHRA and CDR2 YSYEKL. Deletions cut 3 bases from V and 8 bases from J, with 14 bases between. CDR3 bases: TGCGCCAGCAGCCAGGTCCAGGGTGCGGATTCACCCCTCCACTTT. It encodes CASSQVQGADSPLHF.